This T cell receptor beta chain was retrieved from a study of T cells of healthy individuals. Each CDR3 protein gets one entry after TCRdb re-called the 5' RACE reads with MiXCR. The sample holds 63,000 or so distinct CDR3 sequences, roughly 17% seen once. This clonotype has a count of ten or more. After removal of 6 bases from V and 2 bases from J, the junction contained 3 bases not matched to a gene. Germline lookup yields CDR1 SNHLY and CDR2 FYNNEI. The CDR3 runs 15 residues. This TCR came from a human donor in good health. This sequence joins TRBV2 and TRBJ2-5, with 13 nucleotides matching TRBD2. The CDR3 nucleotides read TGTGCCAGCAGAGTACTAGCGGGAGGGCAAGAGACCCAGTACTTC. Its translation: CASRVLAGGQETQYF.